This passage covers 10 T cell receptor beta chains from one sample sequenced in a study of OX40 agonist ivuxolimab in advanced cancers. Assay used: immunoSEQ multiplex PCR; TCRdb lists only in-frame clones, some missing. The sample consists of around 90,000 clones, 91% of them appearing once. Sequences were derived from CD4+ or CD8+ T cells sorted from blood, sampled in a trial of the OX40 agonist ivuxolimab. Every receptor here comes from an adult with an advanced solid tumor such as melanoma, head and neck, liver or kidney cancer.

The chain uses TRBV21-1 and TRBJ1-5. TRBV21-1 represents a pseudogene. This CDR3 region has 14 residues. CDR3: CASSKEQGAQPQHF. The CDR3 DNA sequence: TGTGCCAGCAGCAAAGAGCAGGGAGCCCAGCCCCAGCATTTT.

The chain recombines TRBV2 with TRBJ2-7; TRBD2 matches at 10 bases. Trimming took 6 bases from V and 0 from J; bases not matched to a gene: 2. The CDR3 length is 14 residues. The germline V gene has CDR1 SNHLY and CDR2 FYNNEI. The CDR3 loop is CASRPSGGSYEQYF. CDR3 DNA: TGTGCCAGCAGGCCTAGCGGGGGCTCCTACGAGCAGTACTTC.

The chain joins TRBV5-1 to TRBJ2-7; the D call may be TRBD1 or TRBD2 (5 bases each). V lost 0 bases to trimming and J lost 7 bases, with 20 bases between them. Per the germline V gene, CDR1 is SGHRS and CDR2 is YFSETQ. The CDR3 consists of 16 residues. CDR3 coding DNA: TGCGCCAGCAGCTTGGCCCAGCAGGGCGGGTCTGGAGAGCAGTACTTC. It yields the protein CASSLAQQGGSGEQYF. Together with reference TRBV5-1 and TRBJ2-7, the CDR3 gives the full variable domain: KAGVTQTPRYLIKTRGQQVTLSCSPISGHRSVSWYQQTPGQGLQFLFEYFSETQRNKGNFPGRFSGRQFSNSRSEMNVSTLELGDSALYLCASSLAQQGGSGEQYFGPGTRLTVT.

The genes are TRBV28 and TRBJ1-4; D perhaps matches TRBD1 (5 bases). CDR3 length equals 14 residues. Trimming took 3 bases from V and 7 from J, leaving 12 bases between them. The germline gives CDR1 MDHEN, CDR2 SYDVKM. The CDR3 region is CASSLPGRLEKLFF. The DNA for the CDR3 is TGTGCCAGCAGTTTGCCGGGACGGCTTGAAAAACTGTTTTTT.

The V and J genes are TRBV5-1 and TRBJ1-1, with D unresolved. Germline V gives CDR1 SGHRS, CDR2 YFSETQ. V shed 1 base and J shed 3 bases, with 7 bases lying between them. This CDR3 is 13 amino acids long. The CDR3 spells CASSLMGYTEAFF. For the CDR3, the DNA is TGCGCCAGCAGCTTGATGGGGTACACTGAAGCTTTCTTT.

This chain connects TRBV10-3 to TRBJ2-3; D gene ambiguous. Trimming removed 0 bases at V and 1 base at J, with 8 bases between. The CDR3 sequence is 15 residues long. Germline V gene lookup returns CDR1 ENHRY and CDR2 SYGVKD. The CDR3 loop is CAISESGPRTDTQYF. The CDR3 DNA reads TGTGCCATCAGTGAGTCCGGGCCCCGCACAGATACGCAGTATTTT.

This clone was counted a single time. The chain joins TRBV5-1 to TRBJ2-7; possibly TRBD2 for D (7 bases). This CDR3 spans 15 amino acids. CDR1 SGHRS and CDR2 YFSETQ come from the germline V gene. V shed 0 bases and J shed 5 bases, with 15 bases lying between them. Here the CDR3 DNA reads TGCGCCAGCAGCTTGGTGGTCGGGGGGCGAAACGAGCAGTACTTC. It encodes CASSLVVGGRNEQYF.

The CDR3 DNA follows: TGTGCCATCAGGGGGACGGGGGATTCACCCCTCCACTTT. Protein: CAIRGTGDSPLHF. The chain combines TRBV10-3 with TRBJ1-6; possibly TRBD1 for D (5 bases). Deletions cut 6 bases from V and 8 bases from J, with 11 bases between. Germline lookup yields CDR1 ENHRY and CDR2 SYGVKD. The CDR3 has 13 amino acids.

The chain carries TRBV25-1 and TRBJ2-6, with no clear D. Germline V gene sequence: CDR1 MGHDK, CDR2 SYGVNS. The CDR3 runs to 16 residues. The V and J ends lost 3 bases and 3 bases respectively, with 12 bases between them. CDR3: CASSDLESNGANVLTF. CDR3 bases: TGTGCCAGCAGTGACCTAGAGAGTAATGGGGCCAACGTCCTGACTTTC. Together with reference TRBV25-1 and TRBJ2-6, the CDR3 gives the full variable domain: EADIYQTPRYLVIGTGKKITLECSQTMGHDKMYWYQQDPGMELHLIHYSYGVNSTEKGDLSSESTVSRIRTEHFPLTLESARPSHTSQYLCASSDLESNGANVLTFGAGSRLTVL.

This rearrangement joins TRBV10-1 to TRBJ2-5; D is tentatively TRBD1 or TRBD2 (5 bases each). From germline, CDR1 is WNHNN and CDR2 SYGVQD (reference sequence). The CDR3 consists of 14 residues. The V end was cut by 5 bases, the J end by 3 bases, with 13 bases between. CDR3 residues: CASSKGTVKETQYF. CDR3 coding DNA: TGCGCCAGCAGTAAAGGGACGGTAAAAGAGACCCAGTACTTC.